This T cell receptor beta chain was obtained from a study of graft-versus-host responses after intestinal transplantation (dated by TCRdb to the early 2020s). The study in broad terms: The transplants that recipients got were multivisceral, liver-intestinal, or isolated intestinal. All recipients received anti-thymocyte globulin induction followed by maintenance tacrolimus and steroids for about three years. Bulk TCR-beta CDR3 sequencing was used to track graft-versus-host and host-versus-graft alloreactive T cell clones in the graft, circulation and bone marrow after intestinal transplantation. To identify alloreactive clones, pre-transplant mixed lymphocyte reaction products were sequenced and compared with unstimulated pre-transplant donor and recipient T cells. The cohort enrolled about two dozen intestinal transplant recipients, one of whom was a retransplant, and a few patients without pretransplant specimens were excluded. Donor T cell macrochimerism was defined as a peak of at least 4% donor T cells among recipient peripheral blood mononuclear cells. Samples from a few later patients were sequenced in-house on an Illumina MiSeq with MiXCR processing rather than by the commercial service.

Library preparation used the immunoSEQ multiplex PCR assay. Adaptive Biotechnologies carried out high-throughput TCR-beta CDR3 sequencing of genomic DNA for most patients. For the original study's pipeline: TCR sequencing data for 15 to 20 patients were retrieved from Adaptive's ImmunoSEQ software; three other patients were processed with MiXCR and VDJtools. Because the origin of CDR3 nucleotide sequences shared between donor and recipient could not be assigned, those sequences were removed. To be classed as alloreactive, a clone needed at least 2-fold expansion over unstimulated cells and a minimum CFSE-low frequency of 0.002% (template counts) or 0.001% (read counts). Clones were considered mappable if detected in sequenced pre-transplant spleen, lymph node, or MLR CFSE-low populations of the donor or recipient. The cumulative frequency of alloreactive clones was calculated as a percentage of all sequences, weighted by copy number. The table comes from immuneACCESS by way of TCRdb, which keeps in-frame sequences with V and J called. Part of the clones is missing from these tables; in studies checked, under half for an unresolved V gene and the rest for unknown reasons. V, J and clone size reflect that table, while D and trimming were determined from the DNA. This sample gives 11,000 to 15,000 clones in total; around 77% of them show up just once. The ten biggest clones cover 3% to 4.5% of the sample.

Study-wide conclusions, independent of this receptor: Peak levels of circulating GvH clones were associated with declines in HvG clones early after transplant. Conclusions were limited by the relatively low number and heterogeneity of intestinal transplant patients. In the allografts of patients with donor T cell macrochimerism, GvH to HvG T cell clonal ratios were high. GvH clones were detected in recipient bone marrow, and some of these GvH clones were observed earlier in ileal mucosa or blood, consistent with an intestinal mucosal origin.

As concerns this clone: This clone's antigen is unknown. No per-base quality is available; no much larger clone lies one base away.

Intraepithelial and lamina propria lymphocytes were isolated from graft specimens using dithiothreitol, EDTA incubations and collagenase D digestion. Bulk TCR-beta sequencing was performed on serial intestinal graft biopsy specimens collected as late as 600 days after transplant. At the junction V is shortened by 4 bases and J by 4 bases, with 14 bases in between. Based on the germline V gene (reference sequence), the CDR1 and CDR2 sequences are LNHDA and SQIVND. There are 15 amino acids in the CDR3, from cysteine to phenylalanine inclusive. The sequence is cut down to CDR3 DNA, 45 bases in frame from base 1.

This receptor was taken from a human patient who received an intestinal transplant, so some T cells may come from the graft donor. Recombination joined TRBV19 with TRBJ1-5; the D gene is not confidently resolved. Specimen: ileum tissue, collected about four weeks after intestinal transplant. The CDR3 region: CASSREGVRNQPQHF. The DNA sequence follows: TGTGCCAGTAGTAGAGAGGGCGTCCGGAATCAGCCCCAGCATTTT.